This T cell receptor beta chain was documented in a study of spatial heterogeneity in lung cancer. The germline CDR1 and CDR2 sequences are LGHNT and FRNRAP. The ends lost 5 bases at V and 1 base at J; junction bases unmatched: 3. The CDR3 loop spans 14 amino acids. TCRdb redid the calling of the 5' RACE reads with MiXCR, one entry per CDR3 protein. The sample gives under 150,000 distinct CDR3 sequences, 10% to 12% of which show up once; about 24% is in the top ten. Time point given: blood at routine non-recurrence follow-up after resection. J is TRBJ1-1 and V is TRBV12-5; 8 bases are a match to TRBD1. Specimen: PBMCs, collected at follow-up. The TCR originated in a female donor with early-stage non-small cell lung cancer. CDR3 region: CASGRDRPNTEAFF. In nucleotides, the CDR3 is TGTGCTAGTGGTCGGGACAGGCCGAACACTGAAGCTTTCTTT. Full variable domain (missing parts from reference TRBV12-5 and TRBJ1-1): DARVTQTPRHKVTEMGQEVTMRCQPILGHNTVFWYRQTMMQGLELLAYFRNRAPLDDSGMPKDRFSAEMPDATLATLKIQPSEPRDSAVYFCASGRDRPNTEAFFGQGTRLTVV.